Below, 2 T cell receptor beta chains from the same sample are listed, as sequenced in a study of OX40 agonist ivuxolimab in advanced cancers. Assay used: immunoSEQ multiplex PCR; TCRdb lists only in-frame clones, some missing. The table lists some 44,000 clones, 75% to 90% of them singletons, with 4.7% in the top ten. Source: CD4+ or CD8+ T cells sorted from blood, taken in a trial of the OX40 agonist ivuxolimab. Receptor source: an adult with an advanced solid tumor such as melanoma, head and neck, liver or kidney cancer.

This clone was seen just once. This CDR3 is CASSASGGSYEQYF. CDR3 nucleotide sequence: TGTGCCAGCAGTGCTAGCGGGGGATCCTACGAGCAGTACTTC. The rearrangement joins TRBV6-1 to TRBJ2-7; 10 positions agree with TRBD2. The V gene end was trimmed by 4 bases and the J gene end by 1 base; junction bases not matched to a gene: 1. The CDR3 sequence is 14 residues long. Per the germline V gene, CDR1 is MNHNS and CDR2 is SASEGT.

The V and J genes are TRBV6-1 and TRBJ1-1; D is ambiguous. This CDR3 comprises 15 residues. Trimming took 6 bases from V and 0 from J, leaving 14 bases between them. The germline gives CDR1 MNHNS, CDR2 SASEGT. The CDR3 region has the DNA TGTGCCAGCAGGGCCCGACGGATCATGAACACTGAAGCTTTCTTT. Its translation is CASRARRIMNTEAFF.